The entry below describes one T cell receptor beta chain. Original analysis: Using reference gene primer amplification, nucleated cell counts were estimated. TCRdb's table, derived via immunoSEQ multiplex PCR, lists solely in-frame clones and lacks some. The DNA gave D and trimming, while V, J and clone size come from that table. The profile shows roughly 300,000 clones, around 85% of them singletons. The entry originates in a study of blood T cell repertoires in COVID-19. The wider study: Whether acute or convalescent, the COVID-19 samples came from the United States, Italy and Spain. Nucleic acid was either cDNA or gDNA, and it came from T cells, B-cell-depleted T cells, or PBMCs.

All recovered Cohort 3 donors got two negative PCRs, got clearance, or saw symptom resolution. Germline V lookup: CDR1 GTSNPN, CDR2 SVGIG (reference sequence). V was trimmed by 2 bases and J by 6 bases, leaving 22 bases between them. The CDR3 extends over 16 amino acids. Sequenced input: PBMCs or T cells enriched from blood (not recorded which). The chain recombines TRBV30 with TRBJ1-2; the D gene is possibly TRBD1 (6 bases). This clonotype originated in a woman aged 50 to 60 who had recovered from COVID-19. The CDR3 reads CAWSPRVDMGAHGYTF. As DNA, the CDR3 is TGTGCCTGGAGTCCTCGGGTTGATATGGGGGCGCATGGCTACACCTTC.